The subject of this entry is one T cell receptor beta chain. Its antigen is unknown. V gave up 3 bases and J gave up 11 bases, with 17 bases separating them. The CDR3 loop spans 14 amino acids. Germline V gene data show CDR1 as SEHNR and CDR2 as FQNEAQ (reference sequence). This specimen comes from a study of shared clonotypes between healthy human individuals. Overall study context: CD4 naive cells filled three plates per donor, CD4 memory three, CD8 naive two and CD8 memory one. Study-wide results and limits: Clonotypes shared by all four sorted-subset donors had higher generation probabilities than non-shared clonotypes.

Profiled with immunoSEQ multiplex PCR; TCRdb holds only in-frame clones, not every one. The sample lists about 2.4 million clones, 90% to 95% seen once, with roughly 0.39% in the top ten. This sequence joins TRBV7-9 and TRBJ1-5; D perhaps matches TRBD1 (5 bases). The source of this sequence is a man aged 18 to 29 in good health. Some clones in this sample may be carry-over from other donors' samples. Sequenced input: naive CD4+ T cells from PBMCs. Noted subset: CD45RA+ positively selected. The CDR3 coding sequence is TGTGCCAGCAGCTTCGACAGAGGCGTCGGGGCCCAGCATTTT. Protein product: CASSFDRGVGAQHF.